This is a list of T cell receptor beta chains from one sample in a study of cytomegalovirus exposure and HLA in healthy donors. The table came from immunoSEQ multiplex PCR; TCRdb's copy has only in-frame clones and leaves some out. This table holds roughly 220,000 clones, approximately 90% found once. Sequencing used PBMCs. The receptors originated from a woman aged 18-35 years in good health and CMV-seronegative. Each CDR3 is given with its conserved first and last residue. A D gene is named only where the DNA matches it firmly. Clone size appears in some rows only: once, few, many, or a class for an expanded clone.

j_call	v_call	d_call	clone_size	cdr3_nt	cdr3_aa
TRBJ1-2	TRBV6-1	TRBD1	-	TGTGCCAGCAGTGTTCAACCAGGACAGGGGGCCTCTGGCTACACCTTC	CASSVQPGQGASGYTF
TRBJ2-1	TRBV13	TRBD1	-	TGTGCCAGCAGCTACGGACAGGGGTTTCATAATGAGCAGTTCTTC	CASSYGQGFHNEQFF
TRBJ2-2	TRBV6-1	TRBD2	-	TGTGCCAGCAGTGTTGGGAGGGGAGAGGGCGCCGGGGAGCTGTTTTTT	CASSVGRGEGAGELFF
TRBJ2-7	TRBV7-8	TRBD2	-	TGTGCCAGCAGCTTAGTAGAGTCTAGCGGGGAATACGAGCAGTACTTC	CASSLVESSGEYEQYF
TRBJ1-6	TRBV6-5	-	-	TGTGCCAGCAGCCGTGACAGAAATAATTCACCCCTCCACTTT	CASSRDRNNSPLHF
TRBJ1-1	TRBV30	-	-	TGTGCCTGGAGTGTTTCAGGCACTGAAGCTTTCTTT	CAWSVSGTEAFF
TRBJ2-1	TRBV6-5	-	-	TGTGCCAGCAGTCGACCTAGCGCCGGGAACAATGAGCAGTTCTTC	CASSRPSAGNNEQFF
TRBJ2-5	TRBV7-9	-	-	TGTGCCAGCAGCCTGATCACGGGACAACAAGAGACCCAGTACTTC	CASSLITGQQETQYF
TRBJ2-7	TRBV28	-	-	TGTGCCAGCAGTTTACGTGGGGGCCCAAGTTTAGAGCAGTACTTC	CASSLRGGPSLEQYF
TRBJ2-7	TRBV5-4	TRBD2	-	TGTGCCAGCAGCTATGGACTAGCGGATTACTACGAGCAGTACTTC	CASSYGLADYYEQYF
TRBJ1-2	TRBV18	-	few	TGTGCCAGCTCGCGCCAGGGACAAGGGGGAGTCTATGGCTACACCTTC	CASSRQGQGGVYGYTF
TRBJ2-5	TRBV18	TRBD1	-	TGTGCCAGCTCACCAACGACAGGGAACGGGGAGTACTTC	CASSPTTGNGEYF
TRBJ2-3	TRBV7-9	-	-	TGTGCCAGCAGCTTGGACCAGTCAGCGGATTACGGGTATTTT	CASSLDQSADYGYF
TRBJ2-1	TRBV18	TRBD2	-	TGTGCCAGCCAAACTAGCGGCACCTACAATGAGCAGTTCTTC	CASQTSGTYNEQFF
TRBJ1-1	TRBV7-2	-	-	TGTGCCAGCAGCTCCTGGGAGGGTTTGACTGAAGCTTTCTTT	CASSSWEGLTEAFF
TRBJ1-2	TRBV7-8	TRBD1	once	TGTGCCAGCGGGATCAGGGGGGATGGCTACACCTTC	CASGIRGDGYTF
TRBJ2-3	TRBV7-9	-	-	TGTGCCAGCAGCTTAGGGGCAATCACAGATACGCAGTATTTT	CASSLGAITDTQYF
TRBJ2-1	TRBV27	TRBD1	-	TGTGCCAGCAAAACCCAGGGGGGGACAGGGGGCGAAAATGAGCAGTTCTTC	CASKTQGGTGGENEQFF
TRBJ2-7	TRBV7-6	-	-	TGTGCCAGCAGCTTAGCGGGGGGTCGAAACTACTTC	CASSLAGGRNYF
TRBJ1-5	TRBV18	-	once	TGTGCCAGCTCACCATCCGGGGTGAACAATCAGCCCCAGCATTTT	CASSPSGVNNQPQHF
TRBJ1-5	TRBV30	-	few	TGTGCCTGGAGTGCCCGGACTCGACAGGCCAATCAGCCCCAGCATTTT	CAWSARTRQANQPQHF
TRBJ1-2	TRBV30	TRBD1	-	TGTGCTTGCCGGGACAGGGGGCGCGTCTATGGCTACACCTTC	CACRDRGRVYGYTF
TRBJ2-3	TRBV4-1	TRBD2	-	TGCGCCAGCAGCCAAGAAACAGGGGGTGGACTAGCGGGAGGTCCCTTTGGGCAGTATTTT	CASSQETGGGLAGGPFGQYF
TRBJ1-5	TRBV7-9	TRBD1	-	TGTGCCAGCAGCTCCAAGACCGCCGGGACAGGGGTTCAGCCCCAGCATTTT	CASSSKTAGTGVQPQHF
TRBJ1-3	TRBV7-9	TRBD1	-	TGTGCCAGCAGTTTCACAGGGGTCGGAAACACCATATATTTT	CASSFTGVGNTIYF
TRBJ1-5	TRBV28	TRBD1	-	TGTGCCAGCAGTTTTCGGCGAGGAGCAGGACAGGGGATTCAGCCCCAGCATTTT	CASSFRRGAGQGIQPQHF
TRBJ2-7	TRBV27	TRBD2	-	TGTGCCAGCAGTCTAGGGACTAGCGGGAATGTCTACGAGCAGTACTTC	CASSLGTSGNVYEQYF
TRBJ2-7	TRBV29-1	TRBD1	-	TGCAGCTCCCGACAGGGATCCTACGAGCAGTACTTC	CSSRQGSYEQYF
TRBJ1-2	TRBV5-1	-	-	TGCGCCAGCAGCTTGGTAGAGGGCCGTGGCTACACCTTC	CASSLVEGRGYTF
TRBJ2-1	TRBV4-1	TRBD2	-	TGCGCCAGCAGCCTCTTCGGACTAGCGGGAGCGGGGGAGCAGTTCTTC	CASSLFGLAGAGEQFF
TRBJ2-7	TRBV25-1	TRBD2	-	TGTGCCAGCACGCCGCCGGGACTAGCGGCCCTTTCAGTCTACGAGCAGTACTTC	CASTPPGLAALSVYEQYF